Listed here is a single T cell receptor beta chain. Its antigen is not identified. The data belong to a study of cytomegalovirus exposure and HLA in healthy donors. Overall study results and limits: According to reports, the classifier identified cytomegalovirus status with high specificity and sensitivity. Many donors shared some public TCRs, even though most TCR sequences were rare. Apparent HLA restriction characterized most CMV-associated TCR beta chains in a later analysis.

60 Vbeta and 13 Jbeta primers were used in PCR. Here immunoSEQ multiplex PCR was the method, and the copy in TCRdb shows in-frame clones only, minus some. This sample yields some 100,000 clones, of which more than 75% are seen a single time; 4% belongs to the top ten. The sample comprised PBMCs. The clonotype originates from a woman aged 45 to 65 in good health and CMV-seropositive.

The CDR3 coding sequence is TGTGCCAGCAGCCTAAAGACTAGCACAGATACGCAGTATTTT. The encoded protein is CASSLKTSTDTQYF. The chain is built from TRBV7-3 and TRBJ2-3; D unresolved. Germline CDR1 SGHTA, CDR2 FQGTGA. The length of the CDR3 is 14 residues. V was clipped by 5 bases and J by 0 bases, with 9 bases between them.